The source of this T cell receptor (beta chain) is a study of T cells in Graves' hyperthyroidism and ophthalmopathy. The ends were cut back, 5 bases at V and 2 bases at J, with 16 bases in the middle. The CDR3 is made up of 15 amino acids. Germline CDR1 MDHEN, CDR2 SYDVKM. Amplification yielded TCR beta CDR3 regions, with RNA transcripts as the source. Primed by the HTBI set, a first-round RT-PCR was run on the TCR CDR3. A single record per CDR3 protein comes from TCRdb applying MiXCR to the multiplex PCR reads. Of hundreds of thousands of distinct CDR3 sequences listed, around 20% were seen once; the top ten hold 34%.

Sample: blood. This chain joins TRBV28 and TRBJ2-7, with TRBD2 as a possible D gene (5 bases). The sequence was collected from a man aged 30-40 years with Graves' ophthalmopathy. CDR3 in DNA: TGTGCCAGCAGTACGCAAGCGGAGGCCACCTACGAGCAGTACTTC. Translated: CASSTQAEATYEQYF.